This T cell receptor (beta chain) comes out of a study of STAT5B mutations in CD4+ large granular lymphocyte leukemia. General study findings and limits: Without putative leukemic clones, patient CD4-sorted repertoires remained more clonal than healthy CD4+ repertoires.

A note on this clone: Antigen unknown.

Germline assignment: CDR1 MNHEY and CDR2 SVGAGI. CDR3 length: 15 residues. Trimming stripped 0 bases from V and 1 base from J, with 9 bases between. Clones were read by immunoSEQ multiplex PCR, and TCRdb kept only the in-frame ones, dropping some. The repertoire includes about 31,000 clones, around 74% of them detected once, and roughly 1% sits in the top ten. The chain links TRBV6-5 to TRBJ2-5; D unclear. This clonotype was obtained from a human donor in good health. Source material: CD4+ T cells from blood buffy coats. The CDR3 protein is CASSYSVRFQETQYF. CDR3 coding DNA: TGTGCCAGCAGTTACTCGGTCCGGTTCCAAGAGACCCAGTACTTC.